Detailed here is one T cell receptor beta chain. The data stem from a study of blood T cells in healthy people across ages. This CDR3 has 14 amino acids. Trimming shortened V by 8 bases and J by 5 bases, and 16 bases separated the two germline ends. Germline-derived CDR1 and CDR2 are SEHNR and FQNEAQ (reference sequence). A J-beta primer mix and a sample-barcoded 5' primer were used in a second PCR of roughly 6 to 11 cycles. TCRdb recomputed calls from the 5' RACE reads with MiXCR, one row per CDR3 protein. The table includes about 750,000 distinct CDR3 sequences, 50% to 65% detected once. Sequences were obtained from blood. The chain couples TRBV7-9 to TRBJ2-1, with no clear D. The sequence derives from a man aged 80 or over in good health. As DNA, the CDR3 is TGTGCCAGCGACCTTACTCTGGTCCACAATGAGCAGTTCTTC. It codes for CASDLTLVHNEQFF.